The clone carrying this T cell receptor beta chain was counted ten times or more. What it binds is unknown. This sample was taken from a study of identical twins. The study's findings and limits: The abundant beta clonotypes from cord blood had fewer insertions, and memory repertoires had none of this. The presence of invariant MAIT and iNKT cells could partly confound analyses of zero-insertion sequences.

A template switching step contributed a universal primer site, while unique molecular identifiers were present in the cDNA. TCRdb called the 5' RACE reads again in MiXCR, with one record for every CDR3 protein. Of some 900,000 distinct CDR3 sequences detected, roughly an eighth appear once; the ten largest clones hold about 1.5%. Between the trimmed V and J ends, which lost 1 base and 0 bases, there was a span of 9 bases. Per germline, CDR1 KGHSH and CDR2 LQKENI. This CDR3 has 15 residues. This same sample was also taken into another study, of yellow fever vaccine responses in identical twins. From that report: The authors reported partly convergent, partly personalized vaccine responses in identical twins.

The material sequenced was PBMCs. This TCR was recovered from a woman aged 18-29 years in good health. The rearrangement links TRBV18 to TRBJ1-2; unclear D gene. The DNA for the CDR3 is TGTGCCAGCTCACCACTACAGTCAGCTAACTATGGCTACACCTTC. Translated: CASSPLQSANYGYTF.